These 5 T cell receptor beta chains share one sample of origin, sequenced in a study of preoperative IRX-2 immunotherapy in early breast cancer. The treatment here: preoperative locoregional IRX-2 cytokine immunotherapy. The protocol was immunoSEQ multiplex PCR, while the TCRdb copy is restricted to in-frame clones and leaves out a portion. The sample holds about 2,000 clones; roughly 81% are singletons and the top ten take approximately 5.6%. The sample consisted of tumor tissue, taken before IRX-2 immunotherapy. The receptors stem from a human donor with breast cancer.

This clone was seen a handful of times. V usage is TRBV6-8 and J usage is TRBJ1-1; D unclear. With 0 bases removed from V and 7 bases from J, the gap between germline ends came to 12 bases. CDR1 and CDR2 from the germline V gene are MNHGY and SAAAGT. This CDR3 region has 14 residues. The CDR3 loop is CASSYSSGRSEAFF. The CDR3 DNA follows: TGTGCCAGCAGTTACTCGAGCGGGAGGAGTGAAGCTTTCTTT.

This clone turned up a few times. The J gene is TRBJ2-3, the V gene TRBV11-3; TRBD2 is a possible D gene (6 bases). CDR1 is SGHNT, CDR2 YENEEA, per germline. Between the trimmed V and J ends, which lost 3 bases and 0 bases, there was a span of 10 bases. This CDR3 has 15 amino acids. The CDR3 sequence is CASSFSGGSTDTQYF. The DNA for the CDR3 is TGTGCCAGCAGCTTTTCCGGGGGAAGCACAGATACGCAGTATTTT.

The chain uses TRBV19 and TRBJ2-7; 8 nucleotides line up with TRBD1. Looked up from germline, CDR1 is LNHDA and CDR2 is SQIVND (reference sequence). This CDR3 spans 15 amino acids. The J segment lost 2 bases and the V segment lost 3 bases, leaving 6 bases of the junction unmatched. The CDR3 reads CASSIGQGWAYEQYF. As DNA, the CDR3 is TGTGCCAGTAGTATCGGACAGGGATGGGCCTACGAGCAGTACTTC.

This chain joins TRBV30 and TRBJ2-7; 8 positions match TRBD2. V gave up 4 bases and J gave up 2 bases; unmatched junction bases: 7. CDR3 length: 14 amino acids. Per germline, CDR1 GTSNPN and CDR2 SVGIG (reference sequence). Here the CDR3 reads CAWTRTSLPYEQYF. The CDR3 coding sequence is TGTGCCTGGACTCGGACTAGCCTTCCCTACGAGCAGTACTTC.

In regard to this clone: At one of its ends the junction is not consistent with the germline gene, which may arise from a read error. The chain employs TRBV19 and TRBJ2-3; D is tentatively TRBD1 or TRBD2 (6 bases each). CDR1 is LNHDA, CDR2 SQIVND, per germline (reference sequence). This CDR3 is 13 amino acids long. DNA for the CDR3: TGTGCAAGTAGGGGGGCCCTCACAGATACGCAGTATTTT. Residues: CASRGALTDTQYF.